This T cell receptor beta chain was identified in a study of blood T cell repertoires in COVID-19 (dated by TCRdb to about 2020). Regarding the research as a whole: Samples from collaborators originated in the United States, Italy and Spain and spanned both the acute and convalescent phases of COVID-19. The prospective study material was composed of cDNA or gDNA derived from T cells, B-cell-depleted T cells, or PBMCs. A freely available public database, intended as a resource for researchers studying the immune response to SARS-CoV-2, is where the repertoires were released. HLA class I and class II types, where available, came from metadata supplied by the sample provider rather than from assay-based typing. A de-identified subject ID, COVID-19 status, age in years and sex were almost always included in the sample metadata. Deeply sampled blood TCRbeta repertoires from subjects exposed to, actively infected with, or recovered from COVID-19 were included in the dataset. The samples were drawn from two sources: the first 160 participants of the ongoing ImmuneRACE study, and fewer than 1,500 subjects contributed by 6 global collaborators.

The trim is 7 bases for V and 12 bases for J, with a gap of 14 bases between the germline ends. CDR1 SGHDT and CDR2 YYEEEE were looked up in the germline V gene. From cysteine to phenylalanine, the CDR3 is 12 amino acids long. The kept DNA is CDR3 alone, 36 bases in frame from the first base. One collaborating source in Seattle enrolled patients during active infection and followed them longitudinally through the course of disease. Collaborating institutions collected whole blood in K2EDTA tubes following their own protocols. For TCRbeta analysis, collaborators shipped samples in one of three forms: frozen whole blood, isolated PBMCs, or DNA extracted from either of those sample types. As regards this clone: This receptor's antigen is unknown. Base qualities were left out, and no much larger clone turns up one base away.

The immunoSEQ Assay, a bias-controlled multiplex PCR, was used to amplify TCRbeta CDR3 regions from genomic DNA. As for the original processing: The number of nucleated cells in each sample was estimated by amplification of reference gene primers within the assay. To quantify the absolute abundance of each unique TCRbeta CDR3 rearrangement, sequence reads were collapsed and filtered. For each sample, productive Simpson clonality was calculated by taking the square root of Simpson's diversity index across productive rearrangements. TCRdb took over this immuneACCESS table, retaining in-frame rearrangements with V and J assigned. Such tables are incomplete; in checked studies, under half of the missing clones stem from an unresolved V gene, and the remainder is unexplained. The V and J calls and the clone size are those of that table, but D and trimming were determined from the DNA. This sample holds about 160,000 clones; approximately 79% were observed only once. More than 6% of the sample goes to the ten largest clones.

What the research found in general, with its limitations: How much clinical and demographic metadata was included differed by source and by participant, and the metadata was provided uncurated.

The sample was peripheral blood. The TCR comes from a woman aged 40 to 50 with COVID-19, enrolled during active disease. The sequence links TRBV5-6 to TRBJ2-6; a confident D gene designation cannot be given. The CDR3 protein sequence reads: CASEASPLVLTF. The nucleotide sequence is TGTGCCAGCGAGGCCTCTCCCCTCGTCCTGACTTTC.